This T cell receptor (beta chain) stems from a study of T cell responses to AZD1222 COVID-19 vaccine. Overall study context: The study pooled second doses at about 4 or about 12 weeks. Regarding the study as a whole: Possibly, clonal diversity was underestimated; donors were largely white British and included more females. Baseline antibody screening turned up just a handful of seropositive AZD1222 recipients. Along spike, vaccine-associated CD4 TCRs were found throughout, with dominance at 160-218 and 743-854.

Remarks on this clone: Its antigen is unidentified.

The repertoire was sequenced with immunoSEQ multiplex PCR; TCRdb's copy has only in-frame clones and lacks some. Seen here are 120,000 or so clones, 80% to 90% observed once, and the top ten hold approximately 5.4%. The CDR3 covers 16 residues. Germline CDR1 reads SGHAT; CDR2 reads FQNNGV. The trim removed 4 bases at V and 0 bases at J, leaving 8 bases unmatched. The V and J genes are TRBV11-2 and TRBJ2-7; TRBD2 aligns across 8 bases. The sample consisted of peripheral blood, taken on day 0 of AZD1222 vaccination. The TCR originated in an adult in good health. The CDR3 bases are TGTGCCAGCAGCTCTCTACTAGCGGTCCGCTCCTACGAGCAGTACTTC. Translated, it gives CASSSLLAVRSYEQYF.